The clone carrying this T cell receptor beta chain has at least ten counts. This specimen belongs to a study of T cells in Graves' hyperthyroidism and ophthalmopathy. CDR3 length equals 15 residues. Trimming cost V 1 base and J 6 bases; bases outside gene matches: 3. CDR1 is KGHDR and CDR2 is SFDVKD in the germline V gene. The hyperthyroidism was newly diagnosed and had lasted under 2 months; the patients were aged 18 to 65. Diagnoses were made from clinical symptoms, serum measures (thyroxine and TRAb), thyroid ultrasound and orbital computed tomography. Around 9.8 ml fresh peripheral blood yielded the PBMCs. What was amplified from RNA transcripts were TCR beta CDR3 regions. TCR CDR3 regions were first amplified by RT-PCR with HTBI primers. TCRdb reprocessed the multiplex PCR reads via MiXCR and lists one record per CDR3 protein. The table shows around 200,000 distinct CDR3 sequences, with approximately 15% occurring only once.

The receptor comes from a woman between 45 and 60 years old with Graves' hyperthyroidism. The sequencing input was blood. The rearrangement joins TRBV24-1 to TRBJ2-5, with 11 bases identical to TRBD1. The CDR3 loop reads CATSDLGTGGQTQYF. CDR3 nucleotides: TGTGCCACCAGTGATTTAGGGACAGGGGGACAGACCCAGTACTTC.